This T cell receptor beta chain was recovered during a study of OX40 agonist ivuxolimab in advanced cancers. The wider study: Dose-escalation patients suffered from hepatocellular carcinoma, melanoma, renal cell or head and neck cancer.

Repertoires were generated with immunoSEQ multiplex PCR, while TCRdb's copy carries only in-frame clones and drops some. Of around 100,000 clones detected, approximately 90% appear once; the ten largest clones hold under 0.4%. CDR1 and CDR2 from the germline V gene are SEHNR and FQNEAQ (reference sequence). This CDR3 is 14 amino acids long. V was shortened by 5 bases and J by 11 bases, with 19 bases between the two germline ends. The chain couples TRBV7-9 to TRBJ2-1; the D gene is possibly TRBD1 (5 bases). The sample consisted of CD4+ or CD8+ T cells sorted from blood, taken in a trial of the OX40 agonist ivuxolimab. The clonotype was recovered from an adult with an advanced solid tumor such as melanoma, head and neck, liver or kidney cancer. This chain's CDR3 is CASSKEYDSAKQFF. The CDR3 nucleotides are TGTGCCAGCAGCAAGGAGTACGACAGTGCGAAGCAGTTCTTC.